This entry lists 19 T cell receptor beta chains sequenced from one sample in a study of T cells in Graves' hyperthyroidism and ophthalmopathy. TCR beta CDR3 region amplification was performed from RNA transcripts. The HTBI primer set was used in a first-round RT-PCR of the TCR CDR3. TCRdb reprocessed the multiplex PCR reads with MiXCR, giving one entry per CDR3 protein. The table has hundreds of thousands of distinct CDR3 sequences, roughly 20% seen once. The sequenced sample consisted of blood. These receptor sequences come from a woman aged 50 to 65 with Graves' hyperthyroidism that later progressed to Graves' ophthalmopathy.

This clonotype was observed many times. The chain links TRBV2 to TRBJ1-2; no clear D. Trimming shortened V by 3 bases and J by 0 bases, and 8 bases separated the two germline ends. Germline V gives CDR1 SNHLY, CDR2 FYNNEI. This CDR3 has 14 residues. The CDR3 DNA is TGTGCCAGCAGTGAGGGGATTGCTAACTATGGCTACACCTTC. Amino acids: CASSEGIANYGYTF.

V and J are TRBV5-1 and TRBJ2-7; D not resolved. CDR1 and CDR2 from the germline V gene are SGHRS and YFSETQ. The CDR3 is 14 amino acids. Trimming removed 1 base from V and 3 bases from J, with 11 bases in between. The CDR3 bases are TGCGCCAGCAGCTTGACGGACGGCATCTACGAGCAGTACTTC. It yields the protein CASSLTDGIYEQYF. The entire variable domain, with the rest obtained from reference TRBV5-1 and TRBJ2-7, is as follows: KAGVTQTPRYLIKTRGQQVTLSCSPISGHRSVSWYQQTPGQGLQFLFEYFSETQRNKGNFPGRFSGRQFSNSRSEMNVSTLELGDSALYLCASSLTDGIYEQYFGPGTRLTVT.

V gene TRBV28 combines with J gene TRBJ2-7; 14 nucleotides match TRBD2. The CDR3 is made up of 17 amino acids. Germline V lookup: CDR1 MDHEN, CDR2 SYDVKM. The V segment lost 4 bases and the J segment 3 bases; nucleotides outside the gene matches: 8. The DNA of the CDR3 is TGTGCCAGCAGTTCCACCGGACTAGCGGGGGGTGGCTACGAGCAGTACTTC. Residues: CASSSTGLAGGGYEQYF.

This clonotype was picked up many times. The chain carries TRBV20-1 and TRBJ2-1; TRBD2 matches at 8 bases. Germline V gene data show CDR1 as DFQATT and CDR2 as SNEGSKA (reference sequence). This CDR3 has 13 residues. CDR3 loop: CAGISGALGEQFF. CDR3 nucleotides: TGCGCTGGGATTAGCGGGGCCCTGGGGGAGCAGTTCTTC.

This clonotype was seen a few times. The chain carries TRBV6-6 and TRBJ1-5, with 7 bases identical to TRBD1. This CDR3 is 17 amino acids long. Germline assignment: CDR1 MNHNY and CDR2 SVGAGI (reference sequence). The J segment lost 6 bases and the V segment lost 0 bases, leaving 11 bases of the junction unmatched. This chain's CDR3 is CASSYSGGRGEGQPQHF. The CDR3 nucleotides are TGTGCCAGCAGTTACTCGGGAGGCAGGGGGGAGGGTCAGCCCCAGCATTTT.

Only a few counts were recorded for this clonotype. The gene calls are TRBV29-1 and TRBJ2-7; D unclear. The CDR3 extends over 15 amino acids. Trimming pared 1 base from V and 1 base from J, leaving 14 bases between. Germline lookup yields CDR1 SQVTM and CDR2 ANQGSEA. The CDR3 sequence: CSVEGLEDGSYEQYF. CDR3 nucleotide sequence: TGCAGCGTTGAAGGTTTAGAGGACGGATCCTACGAGCAGTACTTC.

V gene TRBV12-3 or TRBV12-4 combines with J gene TRBJ2-1; the D is unclear. The V end lost 7 bases, the J end lost 3 bases, and 16 bases lay between the germline ends. The CDR3 is 15 amino acids. The CDR3 DNA reads TGTGCCAGCACCACCACCATCGCAGGCTACAATGAGCAGTTCTTC. This translates into CASTTTIAGYNEQFF.

In this sample, this clonotype turned up a few times. V and J are TRBV6-1 and TRBJ1-5, with unresolved D. The V gene's germline CDR1 is MNHNS and CDR2 SASEGT. The CDR3 consists of 13 residues. The V gene lost 6 bases and the J gene lost 5 bases, with 11 bases spanning the gap. The CDR3 protein is CASRLHLDQPQHF. For the CDR3, the DNA is TGTGCCAGCAGACTACATCTGGATCAGCCCCAGCATTTT.

The chain recombines TRBV15 with TRBJ1-2; D is unclear. CDR3 length: 14 residues. Trimming stripped 1 base from V and 1 base from J, with 7 bases between. From germline, CDR1 is LNHNV and CDR2 YYDKDF (reference sequence). CDR3 DNA: TGTGCCACCAGCAGAGTAAGACGTAACTATGGCTACACCTTC. It translates to CATSRVRRNYGYTF.

This clonotype was seen a handful of times. V is TRBV20-1 and J is TRBJ2-3; tentatively, D is TRBD1 or TRBD2 (5 bases each). CDR1 and CDR2 (germline): DFQATT, SNEGSKA (reference sequence). The CDR3 loop spans 13 amino acids. Trimming took off 4 bases at V and 4 bases at J, with 12 bases between the two ends. CDR3 bases: TGCAGTGCTACCGGGGCCAGGTCAGATACGCAGTATTTT. Amino acids: CSATGARSDTQYF.

This clonotype was seen a few times. V usage is TRBV6-1 and J usage is TRBJ1-1, with D maybe TRBD1 (6 bases). The CDR3 sequence is 17 residues long. V lost 4 bases and J 4 bases, leaving 22 bases between the germline ends. Germline CDR1 and CDR2: MNHNS and SASEGT. CDR3 region: CASSVLGGQLGATEAFF. CDR3 nucleotide sequence: TGTGCCAGCAGTGTGCTCGGCGGGCAATTGGGGGCCACTGAAGCTTTCTTT.

Points on this clonotype: One end of the junction is discordant with germline, which a read error may explain. The V gene is TRBV7-9, the J gene TRBJ1-3; the D is unclear. The CDR3 spans 13 residues. Per the germline V gene, CDR1 is SEHNR and CDR2 is FQNEAQ (reference sequence). Here the CDR3 DNA reads TGTGGCAGCAGCGCTTACTCTGGAAACACCATATATTTT. Translated: CGSSAYSGNTIYF.

This clonotype appeared a few times. The rearrangement uses TRBV13 and TRBJ2-7; 8 bases are a match to TRBD1. The CDR3 sequence is 14 residues long. Germline-derived CDR1 and CDR2 are PRHDT and FYEKMQ (reference sequence). V dropped 4 bases and J dropped 3; count of bases not matched to a gene: 5. The CDR3 loop reads CASSSKTGVYEQYF. In DNA, the CDR3 is TGTGCCAGCAGCTCGAAGACAGGGGTCTACGAGCAGTACTTC. The entire variable domain, with the rest obtained from reference TRBV13 and TRBJ2-7, is as follows: AAGVIQSPRHLIKEKRETATLKCYPIPRHDTVYWYQQGPGQDPQFLISFYEKMQSDKGSIPDRFSAQQFSDYHSELNMSSLELGDSALYFCASSSKTGVYEQYFGPGTRLTVT.

This clonotype was detected ten times or more. V usage is TRBV27 and J usage is TRBJ2-2; a weak D match, TRBD1 (6 bases). The germline V and J ends were trimmed by 1 base and 7 bases, with 16 bases remaining between them. This CDR3 spans 16 amino acids. Germline assignment: CDR1 MNHEY and CDR2 SMNVEV (reference sequence). CDR3 sequence: CASSLYAQGLGGELFF. The CDR3 nucleotides read TGTGCCAGCAGTTTATATGCTCAGGGGCTAGGCGGGGAGCTGTTTTTT.

This clonotype was seen repeatedly, ten times or more. The chain uses TRBV3-1 and TRBJ1-2, with D maybe TRBD1 (5 bases). Between the trimmed V and J ends, which lost 0 bases and 8 bases, there was a span of 13 bases. Germline CDR1 LGHDT, CDR2 YNNKEL (reference sequence). The CDR3 extends over 14 amino acids. The CDR3 region has the DNA TGTGCCAGCAGCCAAGATGTGACAGCACGCGGCTACACCTTC. It yields the protein CASSQDVTARGYTF.

The V gene is TRBV20-1, the J gene TRBJ1-4; 11 bases are shared with TRBD1. Germline V gives CDR1 DFQATT, CDR2 SNEGSKA (reference sequence). This CDR3 comprises 16 residues. V was pared by 6 bases and J by 0 bases, with 6 bases of the junction left unmatched. The CDR3 DNA reads as TGCAGTGCATCAGGGACAGGGGGAACAACTAATGAAAAACTGTTTTTT. Its protein is CSASGTGGTTNEKLFF.

The V and J genes are TRBV11-3 and TRBJ2-3, with 9 bases matching TRBD2. The CDR3 covers 17 residues. V lost 4 bases, J lost 4 bases, and 12 bases stayed unmatched. Germline V gene lookup returns CDR1 SGHNT and CDR2 YENEEA. CDR3 in amino acids: CASSSRGGGGASDTQYF. The CDR3 DNA reads as TGTGCCAGCAGCTCCCGCGGGGGCGGGGGGGCTTCAGATACGCAGTATTTT.

There are many counts of this clonotype. The chain carries TRBV7-8 and TRBJ1-5; D unclear. Trimming stripped 2 bases from V and 0 bases from J, with 8 bases between. There are 15 residues in the CDR3. Germline V gene data show CDR1 as SGHVS and CDR2 as FQNEAQ. CDR3 in amino acids: CASSLTADSNQPQHF. The CDR3, as DNA: TGTGCCAGCAGCTTAACAGCCGATAGCAATCAGCCCCAGCATTTT.

This clonotype was detected only a few times. This chain joins TRBV19 and TRBJ1-1; TRBD1 aligns across 12 bases. The trim removed 6 bases at V and 4 bases at J, leaving 3 bases unmatched. The germline CDR1 and CDR2 sequences are LNHDA and SQIVND (reference sequence). The length of the CDR3 is 14 residues. In nucleotides, the CDR3 is TGTGCCAGTAGGGGACAGGGGGCCAGCACTGAAGCTTTCTTT. The encoded protein is CASRGQGASTEAFF.